This T cell receptor (beta chain) was sequenced during a study of Graves' ophthalmopathy and Graves' hyperthyroidism (dated by TCRdb to 2016 to 2018). Describing the broader study: Peripheral blood samples were taken at the time of initial diagnosis, before any treatment was given. The study used signatures of the TCR beta repertoire to tell Graves' ophthalmopathy apart from Graves' hyperthyroidism and to predict which patients would progress to ophthalmopathy. In total, 135 blood samples were TCR-sequenced: 43 ophthalmopathy, 75 hyperthyroidism and approximately 17 hyperthyroidism-to-ophthalmopathy patients. To explore V-J signatures that separate ophthalmopathy from hyperthyroidism, a discovery set of more than 95 patients was enrolled, consisting of more than 40 with ophthalmopathy and around 57 with stable hyperthyroidism. An independent validation cohort was composed of some 19 hyperthyroidism patients and around 16 patients who later progressed from hyperthyroidism to ophthalmopathy. In more than five hyperthyroidism patients, the T-cell repertoires found in thyroid tissue were compared with those found in blood. Following sample collection, hyperthyroidism patients were given methimazole at a starting dose of 30 mg daily, and ophthalmopathy patients were given high-dose intravenous methylprednisolone. Study-wide conclusions, independent of this receptor: Among expanded thyroid clonotypes with frequency above 0.001, most also showed up in blood, which suggests that blood repertoires may reflect the thyroid immune response. In validation, the model predicted ophthalmopathy progression with about 64% sensitivity and 72.22% specificity; some twelve predicted patients were CT-confirmed with GO in a median of 6.5 months. No statistical method was used to set the sample size in advance, and the investigators knew which group each participant was assigned to. In cross-validation, the 13-signature model distinguished ophthalmopathy from stable hyperthyroidism with nearly 90% sensitivity and over 81% specificity, while in the test set the corresponding values were approximately 79% and 70%.

The ophthalmopathy patients had moderately to severely active disease, with a Clinical Activity Score of 3 or higher, a NOSPECS grade of 4 or higher, and a disease duration of less than 3 months. Anyone with other autoimmune diseases, uncontrolled infections, pregnancy or lactation was excluded from the study. Clinical symptoms, serum thyroxine, TRAb, thyroid ultrasound and orbital computed tomography were used for diagnosis. PBMCs were isolated from about 10 ml of fresh peripheral blood by Ficoll-Paque density gradient centrifugation. Trizol reagent was used to extract the total RNA, and its quality was then checked on an Agilent 2100 Bioanalyzer. This clonotype has a count of ten or more. No cognate antigen has been identified for it. No base quality information exists; no much larger clone differs at one position. For repertoire sequencing, the TCR beta CDR3 regions were amplified from RNA transcripts. HTBI primers and the Qiagen OneStep RT-PCR kit were used in a first-round RT-PCR, which was followed by a second-round multiplex PCR, size selection and purification. Libraries were sequenced on an Illumina HiSeq2000 using paired-end 100 bp reads. For the original study's pipeline: SOAPnuke was used to process the reads, throwing out any read that had adapters, had uncalled bases, had a mean Phred below 15, or lacked an exact constant-primer or identifier match. COPE v1.2.5 was used to merge high-quality paired reads. Clonotypes were defined as unique nucleotide sequences and were aligned to IMGT TRB V, D and J references using MiTCR v1.1. The analysis was limited to V-J combinations with a frequency above 0.0001, which together covered 98% to 99.2% of repertoires. For each V-J combination, a TCR clonal expansion and chaos score was defined as F50 clonal expansion divided by the chaos observed in the TCRdist matrix. Welch's t-statistics and random forest were used to narrow the features down to approximately twelve V-J combinations, which were then fed into a naive Bayes classifier. Thyroid-blood repertoire similarity was quantified with the Morisita-Horn index. Clones were called with MiXCR by TCRdb after fastp trimmed the public reads at Q25, and only in-frame beta chains were retained. Rows with a matching CDR3 protein are joined into one entry that keeps the most common DNA and genes. TCRdb, not the original authors, processed these V and J calls. In this sample the table shows under 350,000 distinct CDR3 sequences, roughly 17% of which occur a single time. The ten largest clones take up about 12% of the sample.

Trimming at the junction amounts to 3 bases on V and 0 bases on J, and the germline ends lie 12 bases apart. Taken from the germline V gene (reference sequence), the CDR1 and CDR2 loops are MNHEY and SMNVEV. Counted from cysteine to phenylalanine, this CDR3 has 16 amino acids. Just CDR3 DNA is preserved here, 48 bases in frame from base 1. The chain is assembled from TRBV27 and TRBJ1-3; TRBD1 is perhaps the D gene, given 5 matching bases. This sequence was found in an adult man with Graves' ophthalmopathy. The sequenced sample consisted of peripheral blood. The nucleotide sequence reads as follows: TGTGCCAGCAGTTTGAAGGGGCCATCCTCTGGAAACACCATATATTTT. It translates as CASSLKGPSSGNTIYF.